This entry lists 10 T cell receptor beta chains sequenced from one sample in a study of T-cell reconstitution after alpha-beta-depleted transplantation in children (TCRdb year 2016). The library was prepared using PCR. Instrument used: Illumina HiSeq 2500. TCR libraries were prepared with molecular barcoding, using unique molecular identifiers to normalize TCRbeta repertoire quantification. Through fastp at Q25 and MiXCR, TCRdb rebuilt clones from the public reads, retaining in-frame beta chains. For every CDR3 protein sequence, its rows merge into one entry that carries the most common genes and DNA. Across this sample there are about 210,000 distinct CDR3 sequences, with approximately 17% seen only once. Around 45% of the sample comes from the top ten. This sample's treatment or condition label indicates: allogeneic hematopoietic cell transplantation with graft depleted of TCRalphabeta T cells and CD19 B cells.

Sequences were derived from PBMCs, mostly from graft donor cells, sampled 360 days after TCRalphabeta/CD19-depleted stem cell transplant. All receptors derive from a male patient aged 2 to 9 who had a stem cell transplant for acute lymphoblastic leukemia, so the T cells may come from the graft donor.

This CDR3 reads CSAVTLDGTRFNQPQHF. The CDR3 DNA reads TGCAGTGCCGTAACTCTTGACGGGACACGTTTCAATCAGCCCCAGCATTTT. The chain combines TRBV20-1 with TRBJ1-5, with D possibly matching TRBD1 (6 bases). The germline CDR1 and CDR2 sequences are DFQATT and SNEGSKA (reference sequence). Deletions cut 6 bases from V and 3 bases from J, with 24 bases between. The CDR3 has 17 amino acids.

The chain links TRBV10-3 to TRBJ2-5; 10 nucleotides line up with TRBD1. CDR3 length equals 16 residues. V shed 3 bases and J 2 bases; nucleotides not matched to a gene: 6. Germline-derived CDR1 and CDR2 are ENHRY and SYGVKD. The CDR3 loop is CAISDPTDRGQETQYF. The CDR3 region has the DNA TGTGCCATCAGTGACCCGACGGACAGGGGGCAAGAGACCCAGTACTTC.

This clonotype was found a few times. The gene calls are TRBV4-2 and TRBJ1-1; D might be TRBD1 (5 bases). The V end was cut by 0 bases, the J end by 4 bases, with 12 bases between. The CDR3 totals 15 residues. Germline CDR1 LGHNA, CDR2 YNFKEQ. Here the CDR3 reads CASSQEGPESTEAFF. The CDR3 bases are TGTGCCAGCAGCCAAGAGGGACCCGAGAGCACTGAAGCTTTCTTT.

In this sample, this clonotype turned up many times. The rearrangement uses TRBV12-3 or TRBV12-4 and TRBJ2-7; maybe TRBD1 (5 bases). V lost 4 bases and J lost 7, with 17 bases in between. The CDR3 sequence is 14 residues long. CDR3 amino acids: CASSSGPRALEQYF. The CDR3, as DNA: TGTGCCAGCAGTTCTGGCCCCAGGGCCCTAGAGCAGTACTTC.

This clonotype showed up just a few times. The V call is TRBV20-1, the J call TRBJ2-7, with TRBD1 as a possible D gene (6 bases). Trimming removed 5 bases from V and 2 bases from J, with 13 bases in between. From germline, CDR1 is DFQATT and CDR2 SNEGSKA (reference sequence). The CDR3 covers 13 residues. In DNA form, the CDR3 reads TGCAGTGCTCACAGGGTATCCGCCTACGAGCAGTACTTC. The encoded protein is CSAHRVSAYEQYF.

The genes are TRBV5-6 and TRBJ1-5; the D gene is possibly TRBD1 (6 bases). Germline lookup yields CDR1 SGHDT and CDR2 YYEEEE. Trimming cost V 1 base and J 6 bases, with 8 bases left between them. CDR3 length equals 13 residues. CDR3 DNA sequence: TGTGCCAGCAGCTTGAACAGGGCTCAGCCCCAGCATTTT. This codes for CASSLNRAQPQHF.

V is TRBV6-2 or TRBV6-3 and J is TRBJ1-2, with TRBD1 matching 7 bases. Trimming removed 7 bases from V and 8 bases from J; junction bases left unmatched: 4. The CDR3 is made up of 11 amino acids. Per the germline V gene, CDR1 is MNHEY and CDR2 is SVGEGT. In DNA, the CDR3 is TGTGCCAGCACCCAGGGGGAAGGCTACACCTTC. Encoded protein: CASTQGEGYTF.

The chain is built from TRBV7-2 and TRBJ2-7, with D unresolved. Germline V gene data show CDR1 as SGHTA and CDR2 as FQGNSA. This CDR3 is built from 12 residues. With 0 bases removed from V and 10 bases from J, the gap between germline ends came to 10 bases. The CDR3 reads CASSLAAGPQYF. The CDR3 DNA reads as TGTGCCAGCAGCTTAGCGGCCGGCCCACAGTACTTC.

This clonotype turned up a few times. The V gene is TRBV11-2, the J gene TRBJ1-1; tentatively, D is TRBD1 (5 bases). This CDR3 has 15 amino acids. Germline V gene sequence: CDR1 SGHAT, CDR2 FQNNGV. Trimming cost V 5 bases and J 0 bases, with 13 bases left between them. CDR3 protein: CASSPLGQMNTEAFF. The CDR3 DNA sequence: TGTGCCAGCAGCCCCCTGGGGCAAATGAACACTGAAGCTTTCTTT.

In this sample, this clonotype turned up a few times. The V call is TRBV29-1, the J call TRBJ2-2, with D perhaps TRBD2 (7 bases). V dropped 5 bases and J dropped 4 bases, with 11 bases sitting between them. The germline CDR1 and CDR2 sequences are SQVTM and ANQGSEA. The CDR3 is 13 residues long. The chain's CDR3 is CSVWRGLTGELFF. CDR3 DNA: TGCAGCGTTTGGCGGGGGCTCACCGGGGAGCTGTTTTTT.